The T cell receptor (beta chain) under discussion was sequenced for a study of cytomegalovirus exposure and HLA in healthy donors (dated by TCRdb to 2017 to 2019). Background for the entire study: According to an earlier analysis of 587 of the donors, some 180 million T cells yielded 117 million unique TCR beta sequences and more than 250 Gb of sequence data. Both class I and class II loci were covered by HLA typing, at four-digit resolution. The aim of the study was to test whether cataloging public T cell receptors could identify signatures of past pathogen exposure. Among the approximately 400 genotyped donors, approximately 77% belonged to the genetic ancestry cluster associated with self-reported Caucasian donors. All discovery cohort repertoires had been generated on a single sequencing platform. A later genetic analysis took genome-wide SNP genotypes for 398 of the 666 donors and used that subset as a discovery cohort. Besides the first cohort of around 670 subjects, a separate validation cohort made up of about 120 different subjects was used. An early release that covered fewer than 750 HLA-typed donors contained approximately 320 gigabases of sequencing data and 65 million to 100 million unique TCR sequences. To predict cytomegalovirus infection status, the study combined high-throughput TCR immunosequencing, statistical association of individual TCRs with disease status, and machine learning. In an earlier analysis of more than 550 of the donors, high-throughput TCR beta sequencing was used to judge whether each TCR beta V gene segment behaved as functional or pseudogenic. In the later analysis, no new phenotypic data were used to find candidate immune exposures; instead, reliance was placed on TCR beta sequences and their occurrence across donors. The T cell repertoires of several hundred subjects were profiled by immunosequencing and related to cytomegalovirus serostatus. Typing coverage varied by locus: roughly 620-640 donors for A, B, C, DRB1 and DQB1; roughly 560 for DQA1; about 590 for DPA1; approximately 450 for DPB1. Across approximately 400 genotyped donors of the cohort, an average of about 250,000 unique TCR beta nucleotide sequences per donor were sequenced, and 15% to 20% of those sequences were non-productive. Because of strong linkage in the cohort, 5 or 6 DR-DQ haplotypes were treated as single units for association and clustering. In a later analysis, previously published TCR beta repertoires from fewer than 750 donors were re-analyzed and high-resolution HLA genotyping was added so that TCR occurrence patterns could be studied. Alongside the repertoire data, information on donor age, sex, ethnicity and CMV serostatus was compiled.

Comment on this clone: The antigen this receptor binds is unknown. No base qualities exist here, and no much larger clone lies one base off it.

General conclusions and limits of the study: The study gave a list of some 150 TCR beta chains associated with cytomegalovirus. Sequencing depth was assumed to be roughly uniform across donors in the presence/absence analyses, though that assumption may not hold. A few of the identified cytomegalovirus-associated TCR beta chains were confirmed in vitro to be specific for cytomegalovirus antigens. Cytomegalovirus status was reported to be diagnosed by the classifier with high specificity and sensitivity in both the original and validation cohorts. The 87-base-pair reads could not distinguish some IMGT-functional V segments, including TRBV6-2 and TRBV6-3, so those segments were excluded. An earlier analysis of around 500 of the donors showed that most TCR beta V segments appeared in productive rearrangements either about 87% or about 30% of the time, which broadly matched IMGT annotations. Because HLA typing was unavailable for some donors at each locus, only the typed subset was used in association tests. Only TCR beta chains were sequenced in this cohort, and the absence of alpha or paired-chain data limited detectable features. Because counts were too low, roughly 16 rarely observed V segments, including chromosome 9 orphons, were left out of the earlier analysis of about 500 of the donors. In a later analysis, several top co-occurrence clusters were reported to appear linked to parvovirus B19, influenza, CMV and Epstein-Barr virus. According to a later genetic analysis, donors in an Asian-associated ancestry cluster had fewer N-insertions in productive TCRs than the roughly 660-donor mean. Most CMV-associated TCR beta chains appeared to be HLA-restricted in a later analysis, and the HLA associations seemed to be driven largely by CMV exposure. When HLA alleles, especially DR and DQ, strongly co-occurred, TCR associations were difficult to assign to individual alleles. Most TCR sequences were observed very rarely across donors, whereas some public TCRs were present in many individuals. A later genetic analysis associated a missense DCLRE1C variant with V-gene and J-gene trimming of TCR beta chains, and an independent cohort replicated the association. In a later analysis, the rate of TCR association differed among HLA loci, with DRB1 alleles having the most associated TCRs and HLA-C alleles having the fewest. Compared with equally common non-associated chains, HLA-associated TCR beta chains in a later analysis were more clonally expanded and had lower generation probabilities. A further reported finding was that TCR beta sequences accurately predicted the HLA-A and HLA-B alleles for most subjects in the first cohort. Linkage disequilibrium might explain the correlated functional status among segregating V segments, but an unknown experimental factor could not be ruled out. It was suggested by the authors that the approach could potentially be generalized to other disease states and immunological phenotypes. CMV serostatus was the only immune exposure information available for the cohort. Specific HLA alleles were associated with 16,951 TCR beta sequences at a false discovery rate of 0.05 in a later analysis. A cluster of highly shared sequence variants was judged likely to be a technical artifact of the sequencing pipeline.

The CDR3 contains 16 residues, cysteine and phenylalanine counted. Only the CDR3 part of the read is kept: 48 bases, read in frame from the first base. The junction carries 14 bases between V and J, which are trimmed by 5 bases and 0 bases respectively. The CDR1 and CDR2 encoded by the germline V gene are SGHTA and FQGTGA. The cohort comprised 710 or so healthy bone marrow donors. All cohort members were sampled while nominally healthy, although unrecorded immune exposures were likely present. The donor was CMV seronegative and was included in the group of 352 seronegative cohort members. A peripheral blood sample was collected from each donor, and TCR beta sequencing was performed on peripheral blood mononuclear cells. The Qiagen DNeasy Blood Extraction Kit was used to extract genomic DNA from the blood cell samples. The library was built by means of the immunoSEQ multiplex PCR assay. The multiplex PCR relied on a mix of 60 forward primers for TCR Vbeta segments and 13 reverse primers for TCR Jbeta segments. A multiplex PCR assay on genomic DNA amplified the CDR3 region of rearranged TCR beta genes. The Illumina HiSeq System was used to sequence the amplified TCR beta libraries as 87-base-pair reads. Processing in the source paper ran as follows. A later analysis counted tens of millions of unique TCR beta chains across the 700 or so repertoires, and 9 million to 14 million of these chains were shared by at least two donors. Raw reads were error-corrected and collapsed into unique sequences by a nearest-neighbor algorithm in which closely related sequences were merged to remove PCR and sequencing errors. Alignment of CDR3 sequences to IMGT reference sequences was used to assign V, D and J gene segments. For a sequence to be retained, a match of at least six nucleotides was required to both a V gene segment and a J gene segment. Rearrangements were called productive when the CDR3 lacked stop codons and stayed in frame with V and J; all others were non-productive. CDR3 was defined by IMGT convention, running from the second conserved V-encoded cysteine to the conserved J-encoded phenylalanine. The earlier analysis of about 500 of the donors excluded sequences that lacked an unambiguous match to a single V gene segment. In an earlier analysis of 587 of the donors, V segments were called functional above 56.7% productive rearrangements and were called segregating when the between-donor standard deviation exceeded 5%. A statistical classification framework was developed to diagnose cytomegalovirus status using the catalog of TCR beta chain sequences. A later analysis assigned V and J genes by comparing TCR nucleotide sequences with IMGT/GENE-DB human TR gene sequences. A later analysis assigned CDR3 sequences and most-parsimonious VDJ recombination scenarios with the TCRdist pipeline. In a later analysis, each TCR beta chain was defined by its CDR3 amino acid sequence together with its V-gene family, and reads lacking a unique V-gene family were excluded. A later analysis removed roughly 590 highly shared, low-generation-probability nucleotide sequences to deal with suspected cross-contamination and a sequencing artifact. For each public chain, a later analysis derived a clonal expansion index from normalized ranks of inferred template counts within each repertoire. In a later analysis, generation probabilities were computed using a VDJ recombination model fitted to out-of-frame rearrangements, and the results were checked against IGoR. In a later analysis, TCR-TCR, TCR-HLA and TCR-CMV co-occurrence was scored with hypergeometric tests, and a repertoire-size bias correction was applied to TCR pairs. To estimate false discovery rates, a later analysis permuted the HLA or CMV assignments 20 times. A later analysis grouped co-occurring TCRs with DBSCAN, adding TCRdist sequence similarity when clustering within HLA-allele-positive subsets. For co-occurrence clustering, repertoires with fewer than 30,000 or more than 120,000 public chains were excluded, along with five repertoires with anomalous nucleotide sharing. TCRdb mirrors the immuneACCESS table, restricted to in-frame sequences. Some clones are absent from its copies; in checked studies, under half trace to an unresolved V gene, and the reason for the others is unknown. The V and J calls and clone size were taken over from that table, and D and trimming were inferred from the DNA. For this sample there are 150,000 to 200,000 clones; more than 65% appear just once. The ten top clones hold around 1.5% of the sample.

Rearrangement joined TRBV7-3 to TRBJ2-1, with no reliable assignment of the D segment. The sequenced material came from PBMCs. The origin of this receptor is a male donor in good health and CMV-seronegative. CDR3 reads: CASSPRGRSSYNEQFF. The DNA reads as follows: TGTGCCAGCAGCCCACGAGGAAGGAGCTCCTACAATGAGCAGTTCTTC.